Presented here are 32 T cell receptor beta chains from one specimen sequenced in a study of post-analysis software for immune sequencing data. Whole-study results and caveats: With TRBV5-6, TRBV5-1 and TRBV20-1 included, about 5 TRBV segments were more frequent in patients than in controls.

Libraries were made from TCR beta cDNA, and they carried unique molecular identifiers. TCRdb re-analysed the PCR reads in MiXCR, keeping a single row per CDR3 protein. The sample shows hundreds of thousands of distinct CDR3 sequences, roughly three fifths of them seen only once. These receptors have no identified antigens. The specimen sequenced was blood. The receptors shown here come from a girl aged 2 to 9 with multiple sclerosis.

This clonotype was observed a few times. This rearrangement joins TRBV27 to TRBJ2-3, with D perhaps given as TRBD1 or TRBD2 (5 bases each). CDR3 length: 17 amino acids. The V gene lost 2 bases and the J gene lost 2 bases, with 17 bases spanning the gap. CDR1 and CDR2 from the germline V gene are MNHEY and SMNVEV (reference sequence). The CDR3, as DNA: TGTGCCAGCAGTTTACTGGGTAACAGGAGGATCACAGATACGCAGTATTTT. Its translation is CASSLLGNRRITDTQYF.

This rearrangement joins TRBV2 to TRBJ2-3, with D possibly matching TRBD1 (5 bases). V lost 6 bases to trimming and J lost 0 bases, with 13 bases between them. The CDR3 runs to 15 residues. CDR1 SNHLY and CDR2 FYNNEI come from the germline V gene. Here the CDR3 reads CASSRMSGSTDTQYF. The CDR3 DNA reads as TGTGCCAGCAGCCGAATGTCAGGGAGCACAGATACGCAGTATTTT.

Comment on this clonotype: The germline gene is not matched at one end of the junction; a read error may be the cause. The CDR3 DNA reads as TGTGCCAGCACCGTAGGTACAGCCAAAACCATTCAGTACTTC. It encodes CASTVGTAKTIQYF. This rearrangement joins TRBV28 to TRBJ2-4; no clear D. The CDR3 is 14 amino acids. Per the germline V gene, CDR1 is MDHEN and CDR2 is SYDVKM.

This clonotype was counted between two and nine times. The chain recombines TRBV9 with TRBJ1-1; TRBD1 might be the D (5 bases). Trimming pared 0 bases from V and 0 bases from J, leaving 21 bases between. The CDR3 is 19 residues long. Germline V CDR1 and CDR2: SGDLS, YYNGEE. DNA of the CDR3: TGTGCCAGCAGCGTAGTTATTCGGGGGGGTAAACCCTTGAACACTGAAGCTTTCTTT. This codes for CASSVVIRGGKPLNTEAFF.

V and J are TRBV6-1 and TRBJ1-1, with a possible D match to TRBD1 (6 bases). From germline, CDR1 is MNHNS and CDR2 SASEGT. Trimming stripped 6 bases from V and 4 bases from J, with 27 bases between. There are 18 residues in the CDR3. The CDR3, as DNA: TGTGCCAGCAGCCGGGGGGAACTGATACAGGGAGGAGGCACTGAAGCTTTCTTT. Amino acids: CASSRGELIQGGGTEAFF.

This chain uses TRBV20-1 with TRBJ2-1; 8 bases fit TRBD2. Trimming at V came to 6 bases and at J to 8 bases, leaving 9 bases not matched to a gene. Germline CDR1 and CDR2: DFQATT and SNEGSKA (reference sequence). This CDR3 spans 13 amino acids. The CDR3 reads CSAPQRENDEQFF. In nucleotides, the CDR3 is TGCAGTGCCCCCCAGCGGGAGAACGATGAGCAGTTCTTC.

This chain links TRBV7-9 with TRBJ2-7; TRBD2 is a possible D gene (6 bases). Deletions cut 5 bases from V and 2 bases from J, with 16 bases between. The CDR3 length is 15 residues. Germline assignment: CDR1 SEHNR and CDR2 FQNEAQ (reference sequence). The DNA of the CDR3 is TGTGCCAGCAGCGAGGGTCGGGACTGGACCTACGAGCAGTACTTC. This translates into CASSEGRDWTYEQYF.

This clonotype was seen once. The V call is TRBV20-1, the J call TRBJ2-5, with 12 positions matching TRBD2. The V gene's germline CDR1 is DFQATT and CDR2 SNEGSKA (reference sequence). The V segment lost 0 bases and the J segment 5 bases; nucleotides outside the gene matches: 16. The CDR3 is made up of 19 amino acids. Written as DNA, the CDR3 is TGCAGTGCTAGAGATTTGGAGGATCGTGGACTAGCGGGACTGGAGACCCAGTACTTC. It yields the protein CSARDLEDRGLAGLETQYF.

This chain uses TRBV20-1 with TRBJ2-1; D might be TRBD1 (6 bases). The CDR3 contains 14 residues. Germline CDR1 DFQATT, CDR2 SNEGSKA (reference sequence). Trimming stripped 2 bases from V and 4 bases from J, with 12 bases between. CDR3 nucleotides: TGCAGTGCTAGACACAGGGAACTATACAATGAGCAGTTCTTC. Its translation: CSARHRELYNEQFF.

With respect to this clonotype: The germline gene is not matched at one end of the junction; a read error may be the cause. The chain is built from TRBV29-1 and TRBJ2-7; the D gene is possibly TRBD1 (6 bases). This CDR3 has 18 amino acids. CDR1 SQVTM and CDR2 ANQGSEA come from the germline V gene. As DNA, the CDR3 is TGCAGCGTTGAAGATCGAGGGGGACCCAATGACATAACCTACGAGCAGAACTTC. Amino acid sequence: CSVEDRGGPNDITYEQNF.

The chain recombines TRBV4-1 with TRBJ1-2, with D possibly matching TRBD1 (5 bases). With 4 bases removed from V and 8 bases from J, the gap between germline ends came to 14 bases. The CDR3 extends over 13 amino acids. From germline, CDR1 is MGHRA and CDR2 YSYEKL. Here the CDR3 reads CASSLDQGDGYTF. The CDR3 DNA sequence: TGCGCCAGCAGCCTGGACCAGGGTGACGGCTACACCTTC.

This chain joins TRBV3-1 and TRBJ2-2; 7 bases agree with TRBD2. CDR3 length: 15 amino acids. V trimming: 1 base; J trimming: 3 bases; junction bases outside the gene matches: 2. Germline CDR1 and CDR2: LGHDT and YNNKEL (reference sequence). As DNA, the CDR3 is TGTGCCAGCAGCCAAGGGCGGGAGTACACCGGGGAGCTGTTTTTT. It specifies CASSQGREYTGELFF.

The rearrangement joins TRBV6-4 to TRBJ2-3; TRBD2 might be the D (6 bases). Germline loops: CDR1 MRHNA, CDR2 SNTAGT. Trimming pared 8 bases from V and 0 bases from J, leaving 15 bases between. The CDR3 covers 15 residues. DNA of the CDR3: TGTGCCAGCGCAGGTCGGAGGGTCAGCACAGATACGCAGTATTTT. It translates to CASAGRRVSTDTQYF.

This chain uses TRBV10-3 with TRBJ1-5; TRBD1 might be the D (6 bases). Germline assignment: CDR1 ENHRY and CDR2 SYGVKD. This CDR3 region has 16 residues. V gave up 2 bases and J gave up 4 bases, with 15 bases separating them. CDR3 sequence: CAISERQGSMNQPQHF. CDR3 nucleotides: TGTGCCATCAGTGAGCGTCAGGGGTCCATGAATCAGCCCCAGCATTTT.

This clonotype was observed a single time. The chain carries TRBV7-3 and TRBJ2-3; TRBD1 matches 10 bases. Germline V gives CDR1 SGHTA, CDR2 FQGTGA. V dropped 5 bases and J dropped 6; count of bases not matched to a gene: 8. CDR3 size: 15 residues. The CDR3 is CASSLGTGVGDTQYF. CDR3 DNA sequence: TGTGCCAGCAGCCTCGGGACAGGGGTCGGGGATACGCAGTATTTT.

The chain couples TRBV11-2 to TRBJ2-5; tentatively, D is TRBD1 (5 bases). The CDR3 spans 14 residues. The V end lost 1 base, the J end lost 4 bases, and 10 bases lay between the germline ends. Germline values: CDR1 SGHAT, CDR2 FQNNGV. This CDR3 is CASSLAAGSETQYF. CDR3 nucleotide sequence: TGTGCCAGCAGCTTAGCGGCAGGGTCAGAGACCCAGTACTTC. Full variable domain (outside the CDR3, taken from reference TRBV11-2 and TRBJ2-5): EAGVAQSPRYKIIEKRQSVAFWCNPISGHATLYWYQQILGQGPKLLIQFQNNGVVDDSQLPKDRFSAERLKGVDSTLKIQPAKLEDSAVYLCASSLAAGSETQYFGPGTRLLVL.

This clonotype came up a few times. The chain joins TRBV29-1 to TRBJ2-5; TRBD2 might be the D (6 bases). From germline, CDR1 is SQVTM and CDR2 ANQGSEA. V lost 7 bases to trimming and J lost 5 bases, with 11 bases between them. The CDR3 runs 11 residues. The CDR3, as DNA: TGCAGCGCCCTACGGGGGGAGACCCAGTACTTC. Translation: CSALRGETQYF. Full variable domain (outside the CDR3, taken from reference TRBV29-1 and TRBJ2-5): SAVISQKPSRDICQRGTSLTIQCQVDSQVTMMFWYRQQPGQSLTLIATANQGSEATYESGFVIDKFPISRPNLTFSTLTVSNMSPEDSSIYLCSALRGETQYFGPGTRLLVL.

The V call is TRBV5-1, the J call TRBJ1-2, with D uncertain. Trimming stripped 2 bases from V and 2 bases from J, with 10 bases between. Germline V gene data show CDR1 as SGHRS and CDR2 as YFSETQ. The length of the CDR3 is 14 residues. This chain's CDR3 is CASSLGGPNYGYTF. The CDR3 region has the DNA TGCGCCAGCAGCTTAGGCGGACCAAACTATGGCTACACCTTC.

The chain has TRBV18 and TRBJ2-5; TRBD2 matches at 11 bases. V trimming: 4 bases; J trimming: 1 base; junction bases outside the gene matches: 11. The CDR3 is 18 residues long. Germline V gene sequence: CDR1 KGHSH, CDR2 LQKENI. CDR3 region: CASSLQRLAGSFQETQYF. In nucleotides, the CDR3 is TGTGCCAGCTCACTACAAAGACTAGCGGGAAGTTTCCAAGAGACCCAGTACTTC.

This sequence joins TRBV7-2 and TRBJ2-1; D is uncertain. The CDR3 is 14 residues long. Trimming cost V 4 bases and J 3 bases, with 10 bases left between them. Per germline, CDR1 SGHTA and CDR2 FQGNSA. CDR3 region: CASSSSSIYNEQFF. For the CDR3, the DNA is TGTGCCAGCAGCTCTAGTTCAATCTACAATGAGCAGTTCTTC.

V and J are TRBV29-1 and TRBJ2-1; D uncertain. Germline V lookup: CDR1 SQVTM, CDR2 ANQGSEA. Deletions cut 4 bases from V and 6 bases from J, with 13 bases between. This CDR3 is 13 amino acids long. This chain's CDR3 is CSVGVVGPNEQFF. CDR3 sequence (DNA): TGCAGCGTTGGAGTTGTAGGCCCCAATGAGCAGTTCTTC.

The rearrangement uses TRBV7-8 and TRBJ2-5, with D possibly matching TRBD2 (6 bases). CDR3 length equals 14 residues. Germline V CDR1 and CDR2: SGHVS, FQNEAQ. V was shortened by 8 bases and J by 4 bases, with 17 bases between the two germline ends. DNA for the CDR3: TGTGCCAGCGAAGTGACTGGAGGGCGAGAGACCCAGTACTTC. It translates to CASEVTGGRETQYF.

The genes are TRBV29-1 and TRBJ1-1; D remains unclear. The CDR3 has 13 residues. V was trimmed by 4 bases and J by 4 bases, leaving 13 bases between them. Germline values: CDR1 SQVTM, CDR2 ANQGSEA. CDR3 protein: CSVGRDRGTEAFF. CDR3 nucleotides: TGCAGCGTTGGGAGGGATCGGGGCACTGAAGCTTTCTTT.

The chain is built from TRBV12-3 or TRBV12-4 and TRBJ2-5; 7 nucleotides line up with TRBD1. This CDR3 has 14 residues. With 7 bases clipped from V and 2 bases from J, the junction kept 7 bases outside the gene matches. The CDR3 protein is CASTKQTGQETQYF. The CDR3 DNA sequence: TGTGCCAGCACCAAACAGACAGGGCAAGAGACCCAGTACTTC.

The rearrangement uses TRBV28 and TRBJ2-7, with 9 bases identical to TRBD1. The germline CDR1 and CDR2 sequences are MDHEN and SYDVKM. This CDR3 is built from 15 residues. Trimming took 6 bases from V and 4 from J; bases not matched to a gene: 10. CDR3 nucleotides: TGTGCCAGCAGAAGACCGGGACAGGGCTTATACGAGCAGTACTTC. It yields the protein CASRRPGQGLYEQYF.

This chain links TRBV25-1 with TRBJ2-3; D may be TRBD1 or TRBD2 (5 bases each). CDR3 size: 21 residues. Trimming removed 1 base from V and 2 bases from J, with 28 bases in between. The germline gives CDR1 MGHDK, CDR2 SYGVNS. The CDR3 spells CASSESPRAQMTNASTDTQYF. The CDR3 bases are TGTGCCAGCAGTGAATCGCCCAGGGCGCAAATGACTAACGCCTCCACAGATACGCAGTATTTT.

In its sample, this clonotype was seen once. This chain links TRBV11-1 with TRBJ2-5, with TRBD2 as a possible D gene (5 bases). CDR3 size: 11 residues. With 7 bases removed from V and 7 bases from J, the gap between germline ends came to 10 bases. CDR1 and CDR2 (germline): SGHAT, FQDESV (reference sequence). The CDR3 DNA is TGTGCCAGCACGGGGTCGGGGACCCAGTACTTC. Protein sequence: CASTGSGTQYF.

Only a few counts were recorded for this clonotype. The CDR3 DNA is TGTGCCAGCAGTTACCTACAAGGGGGATACAATGAGCAGTTCTTC. As protein: CASSYLQGGYNEQFF. The rearrangement links TRBV12-3 or TRBV12-4 to TRBJ2-1; D is perhaps TRBD1 (6 bases). The CDR3 extends over 15 amino acids. The V end lost 4 bases, the J end lost 4 bases, and 14 bases lay between the germline ends.

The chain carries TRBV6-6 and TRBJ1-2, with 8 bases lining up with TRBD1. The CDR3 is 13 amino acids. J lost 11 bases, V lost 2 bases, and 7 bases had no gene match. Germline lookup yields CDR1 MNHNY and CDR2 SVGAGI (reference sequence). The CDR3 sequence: CASSYATGGVYTF. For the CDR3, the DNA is TGTGCCAGCAGTTACGCAACAGGGGGAGTATACACCTTC.

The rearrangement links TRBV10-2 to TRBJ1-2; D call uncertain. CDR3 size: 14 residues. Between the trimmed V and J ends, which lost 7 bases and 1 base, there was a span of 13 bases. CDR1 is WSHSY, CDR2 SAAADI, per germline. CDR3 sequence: CASTAGRNNYGYTF. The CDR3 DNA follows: TGCGCCAGCACCGCCGGGAGAAATAACTATGGCTACACCTTC.

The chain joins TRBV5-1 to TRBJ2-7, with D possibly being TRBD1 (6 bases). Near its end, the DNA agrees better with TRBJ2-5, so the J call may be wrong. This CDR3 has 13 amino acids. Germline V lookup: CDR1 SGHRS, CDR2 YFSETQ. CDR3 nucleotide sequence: TGCGCCAGCAGCGCGGACAGAGGGGAGACCCAGTACTTC. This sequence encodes CASSADRGETQYF.

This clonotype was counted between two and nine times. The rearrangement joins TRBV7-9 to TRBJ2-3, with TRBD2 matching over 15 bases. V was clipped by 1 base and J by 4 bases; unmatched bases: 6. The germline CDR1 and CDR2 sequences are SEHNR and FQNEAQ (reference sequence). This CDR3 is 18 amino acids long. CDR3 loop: CASSLEGLAGGKSDTQYF. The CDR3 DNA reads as TGTGCCAGCAGCTTAGAGGGACTAGCGGGAGGAAAGTCAGATACGCAGTATTTT. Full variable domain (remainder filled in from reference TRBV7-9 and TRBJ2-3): DTGVSQNPRHKITKRGQNVTFRCDPISEHNRLYWYRQTLGQGPEFLTYFQNEAQLEKSRLLSDRFSAERPKGSFSTLEIQRTEQGDSAMYLCASSLEGLAGGKSDTQYFGPGTRLTVL.